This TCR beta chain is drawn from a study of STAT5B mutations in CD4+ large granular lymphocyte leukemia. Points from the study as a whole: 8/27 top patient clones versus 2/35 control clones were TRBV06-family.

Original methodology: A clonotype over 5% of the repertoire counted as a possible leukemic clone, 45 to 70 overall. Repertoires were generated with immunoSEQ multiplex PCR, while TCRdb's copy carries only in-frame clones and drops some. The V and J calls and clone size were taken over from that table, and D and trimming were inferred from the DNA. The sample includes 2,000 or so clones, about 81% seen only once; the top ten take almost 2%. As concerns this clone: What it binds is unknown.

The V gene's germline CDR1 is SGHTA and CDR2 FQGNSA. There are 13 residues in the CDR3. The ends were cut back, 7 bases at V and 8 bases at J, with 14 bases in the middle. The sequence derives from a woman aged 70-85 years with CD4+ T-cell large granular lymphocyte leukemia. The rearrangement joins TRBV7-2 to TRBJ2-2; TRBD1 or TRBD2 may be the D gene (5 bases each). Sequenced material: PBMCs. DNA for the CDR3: TGTGCCAGCACCGGACTCAACAGGGGGGAGCTGTTTTTT. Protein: CASTGLNRGELFF.